The 2 T cell receptor beta chains below were found in one sample sequenced in a study of T cells in Graves' hyperthyroidism and ophthalmopathy. RNA transcripts served as the template for amplifying TCR beta CDR3 regions. RT-PCR in the first round (using the HTBI primer set) targeted the TCR CDR3. TCRdb recomputed calls from the multiplex PCR reads with MiXCR, one row per CDR3 protein. Here the sample spans about 420,000 distinct CDR3 sequences, roughly 15% being singletons. Input material: blood. These receptors were collected from a young woman with Graves' hyperthyroidism.

This clonotype was recorded at least ten times. This sequence joins TRBV28 and TRBJ1-5; TRBD1 matches at 7 bases. Trimming took 8 bases from V and 7 from J; bases not matched to a gene: 17. CDR1 is MDHEN and CDR2 is SYDVKM in the germline V gene. The CDR3 has 16 residues. The CDR3 spells CASSAETTGMRQPQHF. CDR3 bases: TGTGCCAGCTCTGCAGAAACGACAGGGATGAGACAGCCCCAGCATTTT. Variable domain in full (rest from reference TRBV28 and TRBJ1-5): DVKVTQSSRYLVKRTGEKVFLECVQDMDHENMFWYRQDPGLGLRLIYFSYDVKMKEKGDIPEGYSVSREKKERFSLILESASTNQTSMYLCASSAETTGMRQPQHFGDGTRLSIL.

The V and J genes are TRBV7-6 and TRBJ1-1; 8 nucleotides align to TRBD1. The CDR3 is made up of 15 amino acids. CDR1 and CDR2 (germline): SGHVS, FNYEAQ. Unmatched junction bases numbered 7, after V lost 1 base and J lost 6 bases. CDR3 sequence: CASSLVSGQGAEAFF. In DNA, the CDR3 is TGTGCCAGCAGCTTAGTTTCTGGACAGGGCGCTGAAGCTTTCTTT.